The clone carrying this T cell receptor (beta chain) was seen only once. One Seattle source followed patients from active infection through their disease course. This CDR3 spans 12 amino acids. V lost 4 bases, J lost 6 bases, and 10 bases lay in between. Germline-derived CDR1 and CDR2 are SGHTA and FQGTGA. This specimen comes from a study of blood T cell repertoires in COVID-19. Generated by immunoSEQ multiplex PCR, the TCRdb table keeps only in-frame clones and is missing some. Seen here are approximately 460,000 clones, 85% to 90% observed once, and the top ten hold 0.9%. The genes are TRBV7-3 and TRBJ2-7; a weak D match, TRBD1 (6 bases). Specimen: peripheral blood. This receptor was obtained from a man aged 18 to 30 with COVID-19, enrolled during active disease. CDR3 sequence: CASSSTGTEQYF. CDR3 bases: TGTGCCAGCAGCTCTACAGGGACCGAGCAGTACTTC.